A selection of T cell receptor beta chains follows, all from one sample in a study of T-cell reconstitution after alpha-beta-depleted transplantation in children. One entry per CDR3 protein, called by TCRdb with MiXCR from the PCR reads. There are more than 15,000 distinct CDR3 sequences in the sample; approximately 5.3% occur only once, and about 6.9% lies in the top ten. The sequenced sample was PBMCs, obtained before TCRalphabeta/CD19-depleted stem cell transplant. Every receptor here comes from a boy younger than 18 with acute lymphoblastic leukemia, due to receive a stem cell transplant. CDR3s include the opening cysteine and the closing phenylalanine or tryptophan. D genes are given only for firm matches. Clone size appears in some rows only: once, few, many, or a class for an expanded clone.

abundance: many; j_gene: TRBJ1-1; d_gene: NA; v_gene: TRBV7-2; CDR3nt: TGTGCCAGCAGCTCCGTTCCAGGGAGAACTGAAGCTTTCTTT; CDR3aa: CASSSVPGRTEAFF
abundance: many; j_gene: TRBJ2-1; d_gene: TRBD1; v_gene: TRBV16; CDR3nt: TGTGCCAGCAGCCCCAGACAGGGTAGCTCCTACAATGAGCAGTTCTTC; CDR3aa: CASSPRQGSSYNEQFF
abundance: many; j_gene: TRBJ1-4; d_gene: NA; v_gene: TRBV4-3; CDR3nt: TGCGCCAGCAGCCAAGATGCGGGACATAATGAAAAACTGTTTTTT; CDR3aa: CASSQDAGHNEKLFF
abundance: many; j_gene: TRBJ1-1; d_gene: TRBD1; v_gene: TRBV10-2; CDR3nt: TGCGCCAGCAGCGGACAGGGCTCGAACACTGAAGCTTTCTTT; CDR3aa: CASSGQGSNTEAFF
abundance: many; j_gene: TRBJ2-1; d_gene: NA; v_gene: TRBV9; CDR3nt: TGTGCCAGCAGCGTAGGGGAGGCGGGGACATTTCCTAAGGAGCAGTTCTTC; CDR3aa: CASSVGEAGTFPKEQFF
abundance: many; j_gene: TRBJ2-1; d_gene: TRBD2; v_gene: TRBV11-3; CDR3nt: TGTGCCAGCACCCACATGACTAGCGGGACAGAGGGTGAGCAGTTCTTC; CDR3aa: CASTHMTSGTEGEQFF
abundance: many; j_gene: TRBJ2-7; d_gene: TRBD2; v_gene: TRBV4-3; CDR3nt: TGCGCCAGCAGCCAAGACGCTAGCGGGAGGGCCTACGAGCAGTACTTC; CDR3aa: CASSQDASGRAYEQYF
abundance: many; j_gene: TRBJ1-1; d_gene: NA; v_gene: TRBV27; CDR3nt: TGTGCCAGTAAAACCGGGGGGTTGGTGAACACTGAAGCTTTCTTT; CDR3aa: CASKTGGLVNTEAFF
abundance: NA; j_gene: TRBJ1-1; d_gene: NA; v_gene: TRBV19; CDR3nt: TGTGCCAGTAGTGTTTGGGGCCCCCGGTATGACACTGAAGCTTTCTTT; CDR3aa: CASSVWGPRYDTEAFF
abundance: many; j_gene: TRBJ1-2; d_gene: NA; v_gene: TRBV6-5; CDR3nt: TGTGCCAGCAGTTGGAATTGTAGGGGGTGTGGCTACACCTTC; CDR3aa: CASSWNCRGCGYTF
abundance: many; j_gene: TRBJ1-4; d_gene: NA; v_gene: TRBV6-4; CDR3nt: TGTGCCAGCAGTGCAGGGGCCAGCGAAAAACTGTTTTTT; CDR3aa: CASSAGASEKLFF
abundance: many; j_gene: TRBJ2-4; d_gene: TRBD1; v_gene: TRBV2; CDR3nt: TGTGCCAGCAGTCCGCACAGGGGCTCCGCCAAAAACATTCAGTACTTC; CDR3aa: CASSPHRGSAKNIQYF
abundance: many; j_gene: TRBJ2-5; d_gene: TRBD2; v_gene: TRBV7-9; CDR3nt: TGTGCCAGCAGCCAGCTAGCGGGCGGGGAGACCCAGTACTTC; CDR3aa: CASSQLAGGETQYF
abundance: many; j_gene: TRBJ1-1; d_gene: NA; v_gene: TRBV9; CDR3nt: TGTGCCAGCAGCAACCCTTTGGGGGCCAGGAACACTGAAGCTTTCTTT; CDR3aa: CASSNPLGARNTEAFF
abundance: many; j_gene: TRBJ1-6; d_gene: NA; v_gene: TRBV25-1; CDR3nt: TGTGCCAGCAGTGGAATAGGGTTCCGTGCGAATTCACCCCTCCACTTT; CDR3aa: CASSGIGFRANSPLHF
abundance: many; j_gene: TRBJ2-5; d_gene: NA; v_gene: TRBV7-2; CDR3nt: TGTGCCAGCAGCTTTCATGGGTCCGGAGAGACCCAGTACTTC; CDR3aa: CASSFHGSGETQYF
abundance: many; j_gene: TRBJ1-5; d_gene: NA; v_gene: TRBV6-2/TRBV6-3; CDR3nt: TGTGCCAGCAGTTACTCGGGCAGGGGAGGGCAGCCCCAGCATTTT; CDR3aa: CASSYSGRGGQPQHF
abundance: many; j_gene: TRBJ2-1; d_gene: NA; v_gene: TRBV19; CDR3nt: TGTGCCAGTAGTCCTTATAGTATCAATGAGCAGTTCTTC; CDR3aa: CASSPYSINEQFF
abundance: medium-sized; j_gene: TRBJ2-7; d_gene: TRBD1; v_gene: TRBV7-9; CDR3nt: TGTGCCAGCAGCTTAGGGACAGGGGCTTACGAGCAGTACTTC; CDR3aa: CASSLGTGAYEQYF
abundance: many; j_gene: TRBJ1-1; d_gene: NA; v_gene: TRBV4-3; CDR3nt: TGCGCCAGCAGCCAATATCGGGGTGAAGCTTTCTTT; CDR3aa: CASSQYRGEAFF
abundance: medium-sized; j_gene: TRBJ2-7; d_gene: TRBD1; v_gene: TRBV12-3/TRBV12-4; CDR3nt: TGTGCCAGCAGCCGACAGGGGATCTACGAGCAGTACTTC; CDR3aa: CASSRQGIYEQYF
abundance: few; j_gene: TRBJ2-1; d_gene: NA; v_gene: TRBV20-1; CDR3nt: TGCTTTGCTAGAGAGACCCTATTGGTCTACAATGAGCAGTTCTTC; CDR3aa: CFARETLLVYNEQFF
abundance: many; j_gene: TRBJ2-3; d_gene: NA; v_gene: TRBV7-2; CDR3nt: TGTGCCAGCAGCACCAGCACAGATACGCAGTATTTT; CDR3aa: CASSTSTDTQYF
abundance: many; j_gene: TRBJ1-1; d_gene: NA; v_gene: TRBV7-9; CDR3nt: TGTGCCAGCAGCTTAGCCCAAGGGGGATCAAGCCCTGAAGCTTTCTTT; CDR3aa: CASSLAQGGSSPEAFF
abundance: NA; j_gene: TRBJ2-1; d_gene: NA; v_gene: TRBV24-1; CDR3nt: TGTGGGACCAGTGTTTCCCTTTTCGTTGGTCGGACCAAAAGCTCCTACAATGAGCAGTTCTTC; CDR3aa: CGTSVSLFVGRTKSSYNEQFF
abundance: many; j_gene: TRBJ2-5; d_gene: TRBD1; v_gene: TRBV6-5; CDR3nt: TGTGCCAGCAGCCCAACCGGGACAGACCAAGAGACCCAGTACTTC; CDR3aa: CASSPTGTDQETQYF
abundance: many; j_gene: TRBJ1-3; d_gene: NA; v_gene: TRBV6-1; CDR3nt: TGTGCCAGCAGTGATTTTGGTGGCACTGGAAACACCATATATTTT; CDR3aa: CASSDFGGTGNTIYF
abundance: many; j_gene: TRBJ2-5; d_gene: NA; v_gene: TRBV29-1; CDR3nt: TGCAGCGTTGGACAGGCGGTAAAGACCCAGTACTTC; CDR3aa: CSVGQAVKTQYF
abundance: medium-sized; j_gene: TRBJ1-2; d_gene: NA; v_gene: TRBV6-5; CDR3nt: TGTGCCAGCAGTTATAGGACGGGTTTAAACTATGGCTACACCTTC; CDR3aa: CASSYRTGLNYGYTF
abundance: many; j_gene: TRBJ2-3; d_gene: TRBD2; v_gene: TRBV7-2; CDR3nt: TGTGCCAGCAGGCCTAGCGGGGGGACGTCTAGCACAGATACGCAGTATTTT; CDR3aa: CASRPSGGTSSTDTQYF
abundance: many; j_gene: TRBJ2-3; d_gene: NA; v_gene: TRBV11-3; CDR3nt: TGTGCCAGCAGCTCGCACCGGCAGGGGTCTATCACAGATACGCAGTATTTT; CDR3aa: CASSSHRQGSITDTQYF
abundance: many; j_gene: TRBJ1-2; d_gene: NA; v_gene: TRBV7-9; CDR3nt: TGTGCCAGCAGCTCGTATCTAGTCGACAATCTTTATGGCTACACCTTC; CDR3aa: CASSSYLVDNLYGYTF
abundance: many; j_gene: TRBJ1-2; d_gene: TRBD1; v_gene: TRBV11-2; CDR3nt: TGTGCCAGCAGCTTAGGCCCGACAGGGGTGAGGTATGGCTACACCTTC; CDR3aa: CASSLGPTGVRYGYTF
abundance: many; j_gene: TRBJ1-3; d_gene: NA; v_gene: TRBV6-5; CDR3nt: TGTGCCAGCAGTTACTCGATTATTCCCCGCTCTGGAAACACCATATATTTT; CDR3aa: CASSYSIIPRSGNTIYF
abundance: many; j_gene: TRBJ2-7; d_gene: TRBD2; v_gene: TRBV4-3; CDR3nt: TGCGCCAGCAGCCGCCGGACAGCGGGGGGGCCCTACGAGCAGTACTTC; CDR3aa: CASSRRTAGGPYEQYF
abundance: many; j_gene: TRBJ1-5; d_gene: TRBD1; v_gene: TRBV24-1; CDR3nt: TGTGCCACCAGGAGACCGCCGGGACAGGTATACAATCAGCCCCAGCATTTT; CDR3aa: CATRRPPGQVYNQPQHF
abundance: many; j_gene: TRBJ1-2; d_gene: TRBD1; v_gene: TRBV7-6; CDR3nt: TGTGCCAGCAGCTTAGAGAATATGGCAGGGGGCAGCGGCTACACCTTC; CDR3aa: CASSLENMAGGSGYTF
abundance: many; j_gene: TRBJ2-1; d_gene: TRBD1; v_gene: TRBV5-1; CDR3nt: TGCGCCAGCGGGGGCAGACAGGGGCATGAGCAGTTCTTC; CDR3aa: CASGGRQGHEQFF
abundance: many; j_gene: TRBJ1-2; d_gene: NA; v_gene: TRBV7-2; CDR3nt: TGTGCCAGCAGCTTATCCGGGGCGGGTGGCTACACCTTC; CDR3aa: CASSLSGAGGYTF
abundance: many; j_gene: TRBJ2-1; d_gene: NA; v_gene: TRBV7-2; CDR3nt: TGTGCCAGCAGCTCCAGGGGCTTAGGCTCCAATGAGCAGTTCTTC; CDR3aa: CASSSRGLGSNEQFF
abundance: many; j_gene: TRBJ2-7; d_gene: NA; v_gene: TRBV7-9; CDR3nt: TGTGCCAGCAGCGTTAGTCAGGGGTACTCCTACGAGCAGTACTTC; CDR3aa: CASSVSQGYSYEQYF
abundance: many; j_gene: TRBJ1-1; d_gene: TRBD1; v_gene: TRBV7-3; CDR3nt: TGTGCCAGCAGCTTAGATGGGACAGGGATCACTGAAGCTTTCTTT; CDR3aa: CASSLDGTGITEAFF
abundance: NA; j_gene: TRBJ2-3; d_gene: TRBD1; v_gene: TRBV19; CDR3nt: TGTGCCAGTAGTAAGGACAGGGGTGGCACAGATACGCAGTATTTT; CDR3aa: CASSKDRGGTDTQYF
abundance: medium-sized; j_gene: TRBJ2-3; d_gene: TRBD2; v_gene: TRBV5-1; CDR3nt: TGCGCCAGCAGCTTGGTTAGCGGGGGGTCCGATACGCAGTATTTT; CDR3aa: CASSLVSGGSDTQYF
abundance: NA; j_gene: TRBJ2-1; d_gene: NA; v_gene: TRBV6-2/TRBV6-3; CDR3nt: TGTGCCAGCAGTGACCAGGGTTACAATGAGCAGTTCTTC; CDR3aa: CASSDQGYNEQFF
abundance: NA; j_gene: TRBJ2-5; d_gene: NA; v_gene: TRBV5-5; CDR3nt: TGTGCCAGCAGCTCTGGGCGAGTGGGGGAGACCCAGTACTTC; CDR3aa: CASSSGRVGETQYF
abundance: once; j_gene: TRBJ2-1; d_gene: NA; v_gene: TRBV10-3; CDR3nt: TGTGCCATCTTAAATGGGGCCTCCTACAATGAGCAGTTCTTC; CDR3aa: CAILNGASYNEQFF
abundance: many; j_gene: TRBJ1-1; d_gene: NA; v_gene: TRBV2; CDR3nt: TGTGCCAGCATGGGTGGAATCATGAACACTGAAGCTTTCTTT; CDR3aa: CASMGGIMNTEAFF
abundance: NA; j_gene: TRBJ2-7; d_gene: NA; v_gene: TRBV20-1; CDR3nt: TGCTGCTTTAGGGGCCCTGCGCCGGGCCAGCCAAGTATTAGCTCCTACGAGCAGTACTTC; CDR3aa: CCFRGPAPGQPSISSYEQYF
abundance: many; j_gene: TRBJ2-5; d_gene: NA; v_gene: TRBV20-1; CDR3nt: TGCAATGCCAACCCTTCCGGGGTTCAAGAGACCCAGTACTTC; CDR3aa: CNANPSGVQETQYF
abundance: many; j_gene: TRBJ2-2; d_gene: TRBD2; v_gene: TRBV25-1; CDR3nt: TGTGCCAGCAGTGAGGTGGGAGGGCCGAACACCGGGGAGCTGTTTTTT; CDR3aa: CASSEVGGPNTGELFF
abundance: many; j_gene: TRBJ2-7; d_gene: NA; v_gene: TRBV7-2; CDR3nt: TGTGCCAGCAGCCCGCATCGCTCCGGGACCTACGAGCAGTACTTC; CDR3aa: CASSPHRSGTYEQYF